This T cell receptor beta chain was captured by sequencing in a study of graft-versus-host responses after intestinal transplantation. Intraepithelial plus lamina propria lymphocytes were released by processing graft tissue. General study results and limits: Allografts carried high graft-versus-host to host-versus-graft clonal ratios in patients having graft-donor T cell macrochimerism. Circulating GvH clones peaking coincided with falling HvG clones soon after transplant. Investigators detected GvH clones in recipient marrow, with some emerging earlier in ileum or blood.

Some clones are missing from TCRdb's copy, which holds only in-frame ones; the method was immunoSEQ multiplex PCR. The sample holds around 7,400 clones; 69% are singletons and the top ten take 20%. V was pared by 6 bases and J by 0 bases, with 13 bases between. Germline CDR1 is SGHNT and CDR2 is YYREEE (reference sequence). This CDR3 is 15 amino acids long. The sample holds a few counts of this clone. The antigen remains undetermined. The rearrangement joins TRBV5-4 to TRBJ2-1; D gene uncertain. Specimen: ileum tissue, collected around eight months after intestinal transplantation. This receptor was obtained from a human patient who received an intestinal transplant, so some T cells may come from the graft donor. The CDR3 spells CASNAKGGSYNEQFF. In nucleotides, the CDR3 is TGTGCCAGCAACGCTAAGGGTGGCTCCTACAATGAGCAGTTCTTC.